This T cell receptor (beta chain) was found in a study of blood T cell repertoires in COVID-19. This CDR3 has 15 amino acids. CDR1 LNHDA and CDR2 SQIVND come from the germline V gene (reference sequence). Trimming pared 5 bases from V and 4 bases from J, leaving 15 bases between. TCRdb keeps only in-frame clones here, not all; method: immunoSEQ multiplex PCR. The table shows 90,000 or so clones, with 83% occurring only once. The count of this clone is one. What was sequenced was peripheral blood. V usage is TRBV19 and J usage is TRBJ2-1; D is perhaps TRBD1 (6 bases). The receptor was derived from a human donor in a cohort sampled during active COVID-19. CDR3 nucleotide sequence: TGTGCCAGTAGTCTCCCAGGGGTTTTTTACAATGAGCAGTTCTTC. It encodes CASSLPGVFYNEQFF.